This entry describes one TCR beta chain. Its specificity is unknown. The sample originates from a study of shared clonotypes between healthy human individuals. The table came from immunoSEQ multiplex PCR; TCRdb's copy has only in-frame clones and leaves some out. The table has about 980,000 clones, around three quarters seen once. Losses at the gene ends were 7 bases for V and 5 bases for J; bases not matched to a gene: 14. Per the germline V gene, CDR1 is MDHEN and CDR2 is SYDVKM. The CDR3 spans 17 residues. Study-level findings and limits: It was observed that 4% to 6% of naive CD4 clonotypes were shared across a few donors.

Investigators divided CD4+ cells into CD45RA+ naive and CD45RA-negative memory subsets. The chain carries TRBV28 and TRBJ2-7, with 13 bases matching TRBD2. The sequenced material came from memory CD4+ T cells sorted from blood. Specified subset: CD45RA-negative fraction. The source of this sequence is a man between 18 and 35 years old in good health. The CDR3, as DNA: TGTGCCAGCACCCCACTAGCGGGAGGGCACTGGTCTCACGAGCAGTACTTC. Translation: CASTPLAGGHWSHEQYF.